A selection of T cell receptor beta chains follows, all from one sample in a study of identifying expanded T cells in peripheral blood. TCRdb's copy holds only in-frame clones and misses some; the assay was immunoSEQ multiplex PCR. The sample consists of some 95,000 clones, about 90% of them appearing once. The sample comprised blood. The origin of the receptors is a person aged 18 to 75 in good health. Each CDR3 is given with its conserved first and last residue. Each record gives: D gene, J gene, V gene, CDR3 length, clone size, CDR3 DNA, CDR3 protein. The D gene is left open where the match is weak. The size of a clone is reported for some rows only, either as once, few or many, or as a class for expanded clones.

>TRBD2|TRBJ2-1|TRBV29-1|16|.
TGCAGCGCTCGGCTATTGTTGGGACTATCCTACAATGAGCAGTTCTTC
CSARLLLGLSYNEQFF
>.|TRBJ1-6|TRBV11-2|15|.
TGTGCCAGCAGCTTAGGGTGGTTTGGAGATTCACCCCTCCACTTT
CASSLGWFGDSPLHF
>.|TRBJ2-7|TRBV9|15|.
TGTGCCAGCAGCGTAGGGGCGGAGAAGATCTACGAGCAGTACTTC
CASSVGAEKIYEQYF
>.|TRBJ1-3|TRBV6-5|13|.
TGTGCCAGCAGTTCACTCTCTGGAAACACCATATATTTT
CASSSLSGNTIYF
>TRBD1|TRBJ1-5|TRBV18|15|.
TGTGCCAGCTCACCAGGAAACAGGGGTAATCAGCCCCAGCATTTT
CASSPGNRGNQPQHF
>.|TRBJ2-1|TRBV9|14|once
TGTGCCAGCAGCGGACGGACTGCCCTTAATGAGCAGTTCTTC
CASSGRTALNEQFF
>TRBD1|TRBJ2-2|TRBV6-6|12|.
TGTGCCAGCAAAGGGGGCTCCGGGGAGCTGTTTTTT
CASKGGSGELFF
>.|TRBJ2-7|TRBV2|15|.
TGTGCCAGCAGTTATCCTGCCAACCTATCCTACGAGCAGTACTTC
CASSYPANLSYEQYF
>.|TRBJ1-5|TRBV30|13|.
TGTGCCTGGAGGCGGGGTAGCAATCAGCCCCAGCATTTT
CAWRRGSNQPQHF
>TRBD2|TRBJ2-1|TRBV11-2|18|once
TGTGCCAGCAGCTCATCCTTGTCGCTAGCGGGGGGGCATGTTGAGCAGTTCTTC
CASSSSLSLAGGHVEQFF
>.|TRBJ1-1|TRBV6-1|13|.
TGTGCCAGCAGCTTACTCATGAACACTGAAGCTTTCTTT
CASSLLMNTEAFF
>.|TRBJ1-1|TRBV9|15|.
TGTGCCAGCAGCGATTTCTCAGTTGGAGGCACTGAAGCTTTCTTT
CASSDFSVGGTEAFF
>.|TRBJ2-3|TRBV9|17|.
TGTGCCAGCAGCGTATCCGGGACCACTCAATCTTCGTATACGCAGTATTTT
CASSVSGTTQSSYTQYF
>TRBD2|TRBJ2-3|TRBV19|17|.
TGTGCCAGTAGTATATACGGGGGGGGCGTTAGCACAGATACGCAGTATTTT
CASSIYGGGVSTDTQYF
>TRBD1|TRBJ1-1|TRBV27|14|.
TGTGCCAGCAGTCCCATCTCAGGGGGCACTGAAGCTTTCTTT
CASSPISGGTEAFF
>.|TRBJ1-2|TRBV2|12|.
TGTGCCAGCGGTAATTACAGAGGGGGCTACACCTTC
CASGNYRGGYTF